This TCR beta chain was identified during a study of OX40 agonist ivuxolimab in advanced cancers. Study-wide background: Patients were treated with ivuxolimab, an agonistic anti-OX40 (CD134) antibody. Ivuxolimab doses were 0.01, 0.1, 0.3, 1.5, 3 or 10 mg/kg every 2 weeks.

Repertoires were generated with immunoSEQ multiplex PCR, while TCRdb's copy carries only in-frame clones and drops some. Found here are about 61,000 clones, approximately 86% of them singletons; the top ten hold about 1.2%. Trimming removed 0 bases from V and 1 base from J, with 4 bases in between. The V gene's germline CDR1 is SGHNT and CDR2 YYREEE (reference sequence). The CDR3 has 14 amino acids. The source of this sequence is an adult with an advanced solid tumor such as melanoma, head and neck, liver or kidney cancer. The sample in question was CD4+ or CD8+ T cells sorted from blood, obtained in a trial of the OX40 agonist ivuxolimab. The chain carries TRBV5-4 and TRBJ1-4; D unresolved. This CDR3 reads CASSLARTNEKLFF. For the CDR3, the DNA is TGTGCCAGCAGCTTGGCCAGAACTAATGAAAAACTGTTTTTT.